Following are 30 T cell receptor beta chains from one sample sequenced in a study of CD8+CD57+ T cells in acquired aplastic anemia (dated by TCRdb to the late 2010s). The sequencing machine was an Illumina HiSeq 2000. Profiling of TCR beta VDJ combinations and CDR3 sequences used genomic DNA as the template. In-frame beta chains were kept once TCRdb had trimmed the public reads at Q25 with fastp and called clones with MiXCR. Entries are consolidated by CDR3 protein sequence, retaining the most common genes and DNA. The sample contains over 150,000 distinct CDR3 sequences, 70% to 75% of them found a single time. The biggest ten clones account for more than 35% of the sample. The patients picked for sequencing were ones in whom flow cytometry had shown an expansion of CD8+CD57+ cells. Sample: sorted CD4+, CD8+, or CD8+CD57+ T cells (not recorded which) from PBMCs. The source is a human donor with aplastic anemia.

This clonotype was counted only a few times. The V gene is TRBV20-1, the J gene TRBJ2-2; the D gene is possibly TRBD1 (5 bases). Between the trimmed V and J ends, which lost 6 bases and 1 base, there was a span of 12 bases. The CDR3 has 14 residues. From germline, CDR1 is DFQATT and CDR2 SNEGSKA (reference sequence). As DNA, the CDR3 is TGCAGTGCCAGACGGCAGGGGAACACCGGGGAGCTGTTTTTT. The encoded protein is CSARRQGNTGELFF.

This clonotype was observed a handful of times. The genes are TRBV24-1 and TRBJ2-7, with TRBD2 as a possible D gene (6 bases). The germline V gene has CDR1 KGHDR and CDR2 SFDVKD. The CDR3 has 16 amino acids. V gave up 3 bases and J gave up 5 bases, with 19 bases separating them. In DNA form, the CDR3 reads TGTGCCACCAGTGATCCTGGGGGGACCATGAGGGACGAGCAGTACTTC. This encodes CATSDPGGTMRDEQYF.

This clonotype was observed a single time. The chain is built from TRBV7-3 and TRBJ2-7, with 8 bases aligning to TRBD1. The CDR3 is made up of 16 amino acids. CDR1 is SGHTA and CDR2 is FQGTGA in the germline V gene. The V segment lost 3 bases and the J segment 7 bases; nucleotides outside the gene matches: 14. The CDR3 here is CASSLTGARGSGEQYV. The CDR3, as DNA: TGTGCCAGCAGCTTGACAGGGGCCCGCGGATCCGGGGAGCAGTACGTC.

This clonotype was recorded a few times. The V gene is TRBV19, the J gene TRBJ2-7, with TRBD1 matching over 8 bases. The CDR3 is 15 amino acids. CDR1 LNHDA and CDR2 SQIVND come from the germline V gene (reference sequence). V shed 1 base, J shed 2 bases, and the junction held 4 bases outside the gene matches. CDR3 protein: CASSIGQGAAYEQYF. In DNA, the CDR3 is TGTGCCAGTAGTATAGGCCAGGGGGCAGCCTACGAGCAGTACTTC.

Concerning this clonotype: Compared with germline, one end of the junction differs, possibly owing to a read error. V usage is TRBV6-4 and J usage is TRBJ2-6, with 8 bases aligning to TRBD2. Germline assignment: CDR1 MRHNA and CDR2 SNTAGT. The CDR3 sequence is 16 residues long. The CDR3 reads CASSSGGGSAANVLTF. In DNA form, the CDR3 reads TGTGCCAGCAGTAGTGGCGGGGGGTCTGCGGCCAACGTCCTGACTTTC.

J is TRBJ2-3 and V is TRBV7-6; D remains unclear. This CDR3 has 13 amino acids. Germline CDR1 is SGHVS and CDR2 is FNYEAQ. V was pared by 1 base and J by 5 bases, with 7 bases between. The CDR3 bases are TGTGCCAGCAGCTTAGTTGTTAAAGATACGCAGTATTTT. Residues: CASSLVVKDTQYF. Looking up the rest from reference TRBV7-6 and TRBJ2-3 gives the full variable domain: GAGVSQSPRYKVTKRGQDVALRCDPISGHVSLYWYRQALGQGPEFLTYFNYEAQQDKSGLPNDRFSAERPEGSISTLTIQRTEQRDSAMYRCASSLVVKDTQYFGPGTRLTVL.

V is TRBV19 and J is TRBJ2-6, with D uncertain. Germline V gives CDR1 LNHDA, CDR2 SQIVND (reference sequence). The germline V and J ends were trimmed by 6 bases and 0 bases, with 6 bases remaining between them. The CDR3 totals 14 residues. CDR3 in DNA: TGTGCCAGTAGAAGGGACTCTGGGGCCAACGTCCTGACTTTC. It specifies CASRRDSGANVLTF. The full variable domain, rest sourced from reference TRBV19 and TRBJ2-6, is DGGITQSPKYLFRKEGQNVTLSCEQNLNHDAMYWYRQDPGQGLRLIYYSQIVNDFQKGDIAEGYSVSREKKESFPLTVTSAQKNPTAFYLCASRRDSGANVLTFGAGSRLTVL.

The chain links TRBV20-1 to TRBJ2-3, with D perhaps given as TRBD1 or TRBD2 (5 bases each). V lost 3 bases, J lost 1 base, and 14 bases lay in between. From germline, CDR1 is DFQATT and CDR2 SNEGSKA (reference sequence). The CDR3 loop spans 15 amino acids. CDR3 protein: CSARVRGARTDTQYF. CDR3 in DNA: TGCAGTGCTAGGGTTCGAGGGGCGCGCACAGATACGCAGTATTTT.

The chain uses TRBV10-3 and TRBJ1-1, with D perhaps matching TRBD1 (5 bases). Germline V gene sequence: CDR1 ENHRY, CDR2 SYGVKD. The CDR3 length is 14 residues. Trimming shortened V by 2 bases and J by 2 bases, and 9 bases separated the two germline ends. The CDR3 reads CAISEKGLNTEAFF. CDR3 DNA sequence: TGTGCCATCAGTGAGAAGGGGCTAAACACTGAAGCTTTCTTT.

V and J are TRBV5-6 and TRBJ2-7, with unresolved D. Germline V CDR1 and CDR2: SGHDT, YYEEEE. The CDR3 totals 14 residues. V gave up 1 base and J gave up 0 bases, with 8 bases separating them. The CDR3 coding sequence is TGTGCCAGCAGCTTGCTGGAGAACTCCTACGAGCAGTACTTC. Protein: CASSLLENSYEQYF.

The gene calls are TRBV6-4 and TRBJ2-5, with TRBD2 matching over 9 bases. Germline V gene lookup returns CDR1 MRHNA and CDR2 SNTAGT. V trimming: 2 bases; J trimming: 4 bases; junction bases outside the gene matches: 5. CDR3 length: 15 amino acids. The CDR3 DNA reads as TGTGCCAGCAGTGACGGGGCTAGCGGGGCAGAGACCCAGTACTTC. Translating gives CASSDGASGAETQYF.

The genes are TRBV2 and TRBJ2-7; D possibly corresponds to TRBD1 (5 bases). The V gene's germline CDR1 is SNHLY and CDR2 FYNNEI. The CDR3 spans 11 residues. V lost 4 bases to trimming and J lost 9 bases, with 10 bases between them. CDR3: CASSGGQGQYF. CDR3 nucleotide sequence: TGTGCCAGCAGTGGTGGGCAGGGGCAGTACTTC.

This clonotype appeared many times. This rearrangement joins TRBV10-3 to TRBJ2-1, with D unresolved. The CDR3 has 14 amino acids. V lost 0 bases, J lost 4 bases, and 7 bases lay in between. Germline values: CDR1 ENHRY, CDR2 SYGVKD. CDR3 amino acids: CAISESTEYNEQFF. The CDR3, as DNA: TGTGCCATCAGTGAGTCGACGGAGTACAATGAGCAGTTCTTC.

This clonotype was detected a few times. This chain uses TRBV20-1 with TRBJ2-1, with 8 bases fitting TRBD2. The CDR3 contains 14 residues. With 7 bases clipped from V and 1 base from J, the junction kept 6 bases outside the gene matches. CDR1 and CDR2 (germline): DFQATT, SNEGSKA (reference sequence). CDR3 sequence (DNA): TGCAGTGTCCCCGGACTAGCATCCTACAATGAGCAGTTCTTC. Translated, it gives CSVPGLASYNEQFF.

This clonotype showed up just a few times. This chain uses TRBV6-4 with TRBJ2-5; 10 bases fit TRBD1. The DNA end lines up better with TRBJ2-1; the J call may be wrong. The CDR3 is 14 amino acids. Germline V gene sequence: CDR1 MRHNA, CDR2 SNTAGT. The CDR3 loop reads CASSDRTGGGEQFF. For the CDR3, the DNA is TGTGCCAGCAGTGACAGGACAGGGGGGGGTGAGCAGTTCTTC.

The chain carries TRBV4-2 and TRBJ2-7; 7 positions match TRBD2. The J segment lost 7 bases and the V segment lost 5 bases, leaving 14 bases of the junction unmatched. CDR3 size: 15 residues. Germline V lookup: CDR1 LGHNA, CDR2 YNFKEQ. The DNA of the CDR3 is TGTGCCAGCAGCGGATATTGGGGAGGGCAGGAGGAGCAGTACTTC. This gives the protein CASSGYWGGQEEQYF.

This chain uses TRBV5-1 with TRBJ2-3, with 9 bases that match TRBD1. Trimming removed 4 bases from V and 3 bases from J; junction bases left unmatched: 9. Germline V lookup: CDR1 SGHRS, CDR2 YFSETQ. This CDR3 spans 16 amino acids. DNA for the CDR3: TGCGCCAGCAGCCCCTACGGGACAGGGAGGACAGATACGCAGTATTTT. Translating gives CASSPYGTGRTDTQYF.

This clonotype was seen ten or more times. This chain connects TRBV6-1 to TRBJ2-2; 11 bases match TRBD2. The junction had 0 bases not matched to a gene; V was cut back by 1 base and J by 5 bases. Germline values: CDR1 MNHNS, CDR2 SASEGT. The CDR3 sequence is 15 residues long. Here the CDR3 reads CASSEVAGGTGELFF. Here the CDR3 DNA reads TGTGCCAGCAGTGAAGTAGCGGGGGGGACCGGGGAGCTGTTTTTT.

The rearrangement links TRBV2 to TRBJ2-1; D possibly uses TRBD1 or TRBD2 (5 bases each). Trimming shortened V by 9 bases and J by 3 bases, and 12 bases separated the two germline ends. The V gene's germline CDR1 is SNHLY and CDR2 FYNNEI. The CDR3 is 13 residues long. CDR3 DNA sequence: TGTGCCAGAGGGACGGTGTACTACAATGAGCAGTTCTTC. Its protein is CARGTVYYNEQFF.

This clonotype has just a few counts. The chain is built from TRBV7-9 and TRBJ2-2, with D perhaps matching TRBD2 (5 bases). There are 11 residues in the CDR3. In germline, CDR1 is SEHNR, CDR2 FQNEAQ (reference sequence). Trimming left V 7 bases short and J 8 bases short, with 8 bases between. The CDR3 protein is CASTRGGELFF. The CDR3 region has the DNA TGTGCCAGCACCCGGGGAGGGGAGCTGTTTTTT.

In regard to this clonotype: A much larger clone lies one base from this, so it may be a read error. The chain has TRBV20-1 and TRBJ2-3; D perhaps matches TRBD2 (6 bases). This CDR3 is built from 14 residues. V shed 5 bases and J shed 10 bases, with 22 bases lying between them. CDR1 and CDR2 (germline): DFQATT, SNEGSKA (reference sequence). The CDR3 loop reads CSAWQEGRSNAQYF. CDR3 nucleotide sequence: TGCAGTGCTTGGCAGGAGGGTCGATCTAATGCGCAGTATTTT.

The CDR3 here is CSARPLPSTDTQYF. CDR3 DNA sequence: TGCAGTGCTAGGCCCCTTCCTAGCACAGATACGCAGTATTTT. The rearrangement links TRBV20-1 to TRBJ2-3; D unresolved. Germline values: CDR1 DFQATT, CDR2 SNEGSKA (reference sequence). The CDR3 extends over 14 amino acids. The V end lost 3 bases, the J end lost 0 bases, and 10 bases lay between the germline ends.

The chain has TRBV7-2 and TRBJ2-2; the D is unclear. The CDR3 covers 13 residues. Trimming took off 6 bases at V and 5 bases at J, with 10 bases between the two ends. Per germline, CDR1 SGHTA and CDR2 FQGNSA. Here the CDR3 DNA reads TGTGCCAGCAGTCATACACGGACCGGGGAGCTGTTTTTT. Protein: CASSHTRTGELFF.

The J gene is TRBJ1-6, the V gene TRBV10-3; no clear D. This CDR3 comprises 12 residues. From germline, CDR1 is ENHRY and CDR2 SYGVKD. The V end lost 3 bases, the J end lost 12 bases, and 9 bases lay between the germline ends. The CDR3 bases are TGTGCCATCAGTGATTGGGCTGAACCCCTCCACTTT. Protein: CAISDWAEPLHF.

CDR3 in DNA: TGTGCCAGCAGAACAGGGAGTAGGCCCCTCCACTTT. Its translation is CASRTGSRPLHF. The rearrangement links TRBV2 to TRBJ1-6; possible D gene TRBD1, 6 bases. The CDR3 runs 12 residues. Germline V lookup: CDR1 SNHLY, CDR2 FYNNEI. Trimming pared 6 bases from V and 13 bases from J, leaving 13 bases between.

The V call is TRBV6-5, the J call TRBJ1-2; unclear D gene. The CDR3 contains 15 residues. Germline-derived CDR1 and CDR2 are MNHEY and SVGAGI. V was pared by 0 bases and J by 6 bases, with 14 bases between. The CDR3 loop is CASSYSISARNGYTF. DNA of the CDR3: TGTGCCAGCAGTTACTCTATTTCTGCTCGGAATGGCTACACCTTC.

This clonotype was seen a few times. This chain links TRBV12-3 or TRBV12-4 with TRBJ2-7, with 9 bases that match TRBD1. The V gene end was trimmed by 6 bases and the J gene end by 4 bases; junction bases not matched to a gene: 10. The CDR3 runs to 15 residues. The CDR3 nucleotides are TGTGCCAGCAGCTCTACCGGGACAGGGTATTACGAGCAGTACTTC. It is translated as CASSSTGTGYYEQYF.

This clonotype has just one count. In DNA, the CDR3 is TGTGCCAGCAGCTTAGAAAGGGGTGGTGAGCAGTTCTTC. As protein: CASSLERGGEQFF. The chain employs TRBV7-8 and TRBJ2-1; maybe TRBD1 (5 bases). V was cut by 1 base and J by 9 bases, with 10 bases left in between. Germline CDR1 is SGHVS and CDR2 is FQNEAQ. The CDR3 totals 13 residues.

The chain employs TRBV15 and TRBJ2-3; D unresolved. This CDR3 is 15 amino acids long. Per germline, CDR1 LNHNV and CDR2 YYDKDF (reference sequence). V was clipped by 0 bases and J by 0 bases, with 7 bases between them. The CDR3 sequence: CATSRDYASTDTQYF. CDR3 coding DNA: TGTGCCACCAGCAGAGATTATGCGAGCACAGATACGCAGTATTTT.

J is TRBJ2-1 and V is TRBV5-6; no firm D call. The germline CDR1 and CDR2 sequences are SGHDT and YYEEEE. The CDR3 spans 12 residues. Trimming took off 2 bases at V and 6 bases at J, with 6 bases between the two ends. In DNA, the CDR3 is TGTGCCAGCAGCTTTACTTTCAATGAGCAGTTCTTC. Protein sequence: CASSFTFNEQFF.